The clone carrying this TCR beta chain appeared a few times. The data were obtained in a study of patients and donors after allogeneic stem cell transplantation. Trimming left V 7 bases short and J 7 bases short, with 17 bases between. The CDR3 is 14 residues long. MiXCR, applied by TCRdb to the RT-PCR reads, yields one record per CDR3 protein. The sample consists of more than 150,000 distinct CDR3 sequences, about 24% of them appearing once. The chain recombines TRBV12-3 or TRBV12-4 with TRBJ1-5, with D unclear. Sequencing was done on a sample of blood, either unsorted or a sorted T cell fraction (not recorded which). The sequence was collected from a human donor who was either an allogeneic HSCT recipient or a stem cell or donor lymphocyte infusion donor (not recorded which). It is not recorded whose cells these are; they may come from a transplant donor. CDR3 residues: CASTPGATRQPQHF. The DNA of the CDR3 is TGTGCCAGCACCCCCGGTGCCACTCGGCAGCCCCAGCATTTT.